This T cell receptor beta chain was sequenced for a study of blood T cell repertoires in COVID-19. Study as a whole: Whether acute or convalescent, the COVID-19 samples came from the United States, Italy and Spain. Nucleic acid was either cDNA or gDNA, and it came from T cells, B-cell-depleted T cells, or PBMCs.

V lost 7 bases, J lost 0 bases, and 12 bases stayed unmatched. Looked up from germline, CDR1 is LNHDA and CDR2 is SQIVND (reference sequence). There are 18 residues in the CDR3. Under the authors' procedure: It was from reference gene primer amplification that nucleated cell counts were estimated. Assay: immunoSEQ multiplex PCR; the TCRdb copy retains only in-frame clones and omits some. V and J calls plus clone size are reproduced from that table; the DNA served to infer D and trimming. The sample lists about 100,000 clones; over 75% were seen once. The sample consisted of peripheral blood. The rearrangement joins TRBV19 to TRBJ1-2, with 12 bases matching TRBD1. This TCR came from a human donor in a cohort sampled during active COVID-19. The CDR3 reads CASKVGPGQGASNYGYTF. The CDR3 DNA reads as TGTGCCAGTAAGGTTGGACCGGGACAGGGGGCTTCTAACTATGGCTACACCTTC.